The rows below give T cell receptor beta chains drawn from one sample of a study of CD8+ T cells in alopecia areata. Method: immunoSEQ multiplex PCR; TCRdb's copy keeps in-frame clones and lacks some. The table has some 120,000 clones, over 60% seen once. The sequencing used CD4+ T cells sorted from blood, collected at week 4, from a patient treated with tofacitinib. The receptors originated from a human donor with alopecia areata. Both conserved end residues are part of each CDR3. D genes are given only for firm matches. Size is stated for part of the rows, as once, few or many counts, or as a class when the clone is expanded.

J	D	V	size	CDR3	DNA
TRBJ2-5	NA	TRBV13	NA	CASSWNIGGSETQYF	TGTGCCAGCAGCTGGAATATAGGAGGATCAGAGACCCAGTACTTC
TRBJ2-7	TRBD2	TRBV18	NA	CASSSTQGLAGGIEQYF	TGTGCCAGCTCATCGACCCAGGGCCTAGCGGGAGGAATTGAGCAGTACTTC
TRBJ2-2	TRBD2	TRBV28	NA	CASSLADRYTGELFF	TGTGCCAGCAGCCTAGCGGATCGTTACACCGGGGAGCTGTTTTTT
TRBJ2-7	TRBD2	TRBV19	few	CASQGLAGVSEQYF	TGTGCCAGTCAGGGACTAGCGGGAGTTTCGGAGCAGTACTTC
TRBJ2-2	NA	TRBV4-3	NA	CASSQEGLASRGGELFF	TGCGCCAGCAGCCAAGAAGGGCTGGCGAGTCGTGGGGGGGAGCTGTTTTTT
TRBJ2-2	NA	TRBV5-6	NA	CASSPAAGTDPRAGELFF	TGTGCCAGCAGCCCCGCGGCCGGGACGGACCCCCGAGCCGGGGAGCTGTTTTTT
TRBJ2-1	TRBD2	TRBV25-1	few	CASSGGPGTSSNEQFF	TGTGCCAGCAGTGGTGGGCCCGGGACTAGCTCGAATGAGCAGTTCTTC
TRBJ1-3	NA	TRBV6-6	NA	CASQPFRRTSGNTIYF	TGTGCCAGCCAACCCTTCCGACGGACCTCTGGAAACACCATATATTTT
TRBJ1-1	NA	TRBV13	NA	CASSLDPENMNTEAFF	TGTGCCAGCAGCTTAGATCCGGAAAATATGAACACTGAAGCTTTCTTT
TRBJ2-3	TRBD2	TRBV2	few	CASSADSGSSDTQYF	TGTGCCAGCAGTGCTGATAGCGGGAGCTCAGATACGCAGTATTTT
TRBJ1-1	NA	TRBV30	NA	CAWSVNSGVNTEAFF	TGTGCCTGGAGTGTTAACTCAGGTGTGAACACTGAAGCTTTCTTT
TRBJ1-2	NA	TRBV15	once	CATSRDRGALVYGYTF	TGTGCCACCAGCAGAGACAGGGGCGCGCTGGTATATGGCTACACCTTC
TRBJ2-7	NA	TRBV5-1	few	CASSLEGHEQYF	TGCGCCAGCAGCTTGGAGGGCCACGAGCAGTACTTC
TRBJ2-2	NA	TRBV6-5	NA	CASSSNTGELFF	TGTGCCAGCAGTTCGAACACCGGGGAGCTGTTTTTT
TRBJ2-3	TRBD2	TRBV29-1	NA	CSVGLAGAADTQYF	TGCAGCGTAGGACTAGCGGGAGCGGCAGATACGCAGTATTTT
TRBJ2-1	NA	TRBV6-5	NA	CASSYGGGRQFF	TGTGCCAGCAGTTACGGGGGGGGCCGGCAGTTCTTC
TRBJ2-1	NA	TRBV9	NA	CASSSREGNEQFF	TGTGCCAGCAGCTCTCGAGAGGGCAATGAGCAGTTCTTC
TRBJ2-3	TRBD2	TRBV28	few	CASNSGSTDTQYF	TGTGCCAGTAATAGCGGGAGCACAGATACGCAGTATTTT
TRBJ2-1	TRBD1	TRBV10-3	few	CAISPTGGKGDEQFF	TGTGCCATCAGTCCAACAGGGGGCAAGGGGGATGAGCAGTTCTTC
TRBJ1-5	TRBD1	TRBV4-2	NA	CASSQGTGNQPQHF	TGTGCCAGCAGCCAAGGGACAGGGAATCAGCCCCAGCATTTT
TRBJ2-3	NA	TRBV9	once	CASSADGGSTDTQYF	TGTGCCAGCAGCGCAGACGGGGGATCCACAGATACGCAGTATTTT
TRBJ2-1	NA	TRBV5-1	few	CASSLEPEEGEQFF	TGCGCCAGCAGCTTGGAGCCTGAGGAGGGTGAGCAGTTCTTC
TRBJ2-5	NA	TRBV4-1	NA	CASSQGDGAVQETQYF	TGCGCCAGCAGCCAAGGAGACGGGGCCGTCCAAGAGACCCAGTACTTC
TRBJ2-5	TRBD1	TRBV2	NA	CASRVNRGAETQYF	TGTGCCAGCAGAGTCAACAGGGGCGCAGAGACCCAGTACTTC
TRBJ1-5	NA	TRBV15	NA	CATSRELGTTHQPQHF	TGTGCCACCAGCAGAGAGCTCGGGACAACACATCAGCCCCAGCATTTT
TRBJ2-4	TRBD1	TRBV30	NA	CAWSGDRAVDIQYF	TGTGCCTGGAGTGGAGACAGGGCCGTGGACATTCAGTACTTC
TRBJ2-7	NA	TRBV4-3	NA	CASSQEYRVDYEQYF	TGCGCCAGCAGCCAAGAGTACAGGGTAGATTACGAGCAGTACTTC
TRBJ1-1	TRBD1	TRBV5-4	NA	CASSKPGQEGTEAFF	TGTGCCAGCAGCAAGCCGGGACAGGAGGGCACTGAAGCTTTCTTT
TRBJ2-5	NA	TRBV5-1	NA	CASSLETETQYF	TGCGCCAGCAGCTTGGAGACGGAGACCCAGTACTTC
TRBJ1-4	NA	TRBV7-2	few	CASSLRFRGEKLFF	TGTGCCAGCAGCTTAAGGTTTCGGGGGGAAAAACTGTTTTTT
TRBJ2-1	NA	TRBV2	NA	CASSESREDEFF	TGTGCCAGCAGTGAATCGAGGGAGGACGAGTTCTTC